Each of the 30 T cell receptor beta chains below was sequenced from the same sample in a study of OX40 agonist ivuxolimab in advanced cancers. Libraries were prepared by immunoSEQ multiplex PCR; TCRdb keeps only in-frame clonotypes and omits some of them. The table has tens of thousands of clones, 91% seen once; the top ten hold 25% to 30%. The sample here was CD4+ or CD8+ T cells sorted from blood, taken in a trial of the OX40 agonist ivuxolimab. The receptors derive from an adult with an advanced solid tumor such as melanoma, head and neck, liver or kidney cancer.

This clone occurred once. The V call is TRBV19, the J call TRBJ2-3; unclear D gene. V was clipped by 2 bases and J by 1 base, with 7 bases between them. The length of the CDR3 is 14 residues. The germline V gene has CDR1 LNHDA and CDR2 SQIVND (reference sequence). CDR3: CASSIWARTDTQYF. The CDR3, as DNA: TGTGCCAGTAGTATATGGGCCCGCACAGATACGCAGTATTTT.

This chain links TRBV15 with TRBJ2-1, with 9 bases matching TRBD2. The CDR3 totals 17 residues. The J segment lost 12 bases and the V segment lost 0 bases, leaving 15 bases of the junction unmatched. CDR1 LNHNV and CDR2 YYDKDF come from the germline V gene (reference sequence). The DNA of the CDR3 is TGTGCCACCAGCAGAGACCGATTAGCGGGAGTCCGGTTTGGGCAGTTCTTC. It codes for CATSRDRLAGVRFGQFF.

CDR3 in DNA: TGTGCCAGCAGCCAAGAGAACAGGGGCTCCTACGAGCAGTACTTC. It is translated as CASSQENRGSYEQYF. This chain connects TRBV4-2 to TRBJ2-7; 7 nucleotides line up with TRBD1. V lost 0 bases, J lost 0 bases, and 2 bases stayed unmatched. The CDR3 runs to 15 residues. The germline gives CDR1 LGHNA, CDR2 YNFKEQ.

V and J are TRBV11-2 and TRBJ2-1; 8 nucleotides agree with TRBD2. The CDR3 loop spans 15 amino acids. Germline loops: CDR1 SGHAT, CDR2 FQNNGV. Trimming at V came to 2 bases and at J to 6 bases, leaving 6 bases not matched to a gene. The CDR3 nucleotides are TGTGCCAGCAGCTTATCGCCCGGGGGGGCCAATGAGCAGTTCTTC. It is translated as CASSLSPGGANEQFF.

This chain joins TRBV5-4 and TRBJ2-7; tentatively, D is TRBD1 (6 bases). CDR1 and CDR2 (germline): SGHNT, YYREEE (reference sequence). V lost 4 bases and J lost 3, with 11 bases in between. There are 13 residues in the CDR3. The CDR3 DNA is TGTGCCAGCAGCCTCGGACAGATCTACGAGCAGTACTTC. Its protein is CASSLGQIYEQYF.

The chain employs TRBV4-3 and TRBJ2-7, with a tentative D call TRBD1 (6 bases). This CDR3 has 15 residues. Trimming removed 3 bases from V and 0 bases from J, with 12 bases in between. CDR1 is LGHNA and CDR2 is YSLEER in the germline V gene. CDR3 loop: CASSQNRGISYEQYF. In DNA form, the CDR3 reads TGCGCCAGCAGCCAGAATAGGGGGATCTCCTACGAGCAGTACTTC.

This chain connects TRBV30 to TRBJ2-5; TRBD2 agrees at 7 bases. CDR3 length equals 13 residues. Germline V gives CDR1 GTSNPN, CDR2 SVGIG (reference sequence). V was clipped by 5 bases and J by 0 bases; unmatched bases: 3. The CDR3 protein is CAWSLANQETQYF. The DNA of the CDR3 is TGTGCCTGGTCACTAGCGAACCAAGAGACCCAGTACTTC.

The chain recombines TRBV4-1 with TRBJ2-3; the D gene is possibly TRBD1 (5 bases). The CDR3 is 16 amino acids. CDR1 and CDR2 (germline): MGHRA, YSYEKL. Trimming took 2 bases from V and 2 from J, leaving 14 bases between them. The CDR3 loop reads CASSQLGRSNTDTQYF. The CDR3 nucleotides read TGCGCCAGCAGCCAATTGGGGCGGAGCAACACAGATACGCAGTATTTT.

The rearrangement links TRBV7-8 to TRBJ1-4; D unresolved. V gave up 1 base and J gave up 3 bases, with 6 bases separating them. This CDR3 spans 14 amino acids. Germline lookup yields CDR1 SGHVS and CDR2 FQNEAQ. The CDR3 DNA reads as TGTGCCAGCAGCTTAGAACGGTCTAATGAAAAACTGTTTTTT. Translating it yields CASSLERSNEKLFF.

The chain recombines TRBV5-4 with TRBJ2-7; D unclear. The CDR3 has 15 residues. V was cut by 0 bases and J by 0 bases, with 10 bases left in between. The germline gives CDR1 SGHNT, CDR2 YYREEE (reference sequence). The CDR3 here is CASSLALGSSYEQYF. The CDR3 DNA sequence: TGTGCCAGCAGCTTGGCCCTGGGAAGCTCCTACGAGCAGTACTTC.

V gene TRBV4-3 combines with J gene TRBJ1-2, with D unclear. The ends were cut back, 0 bases at V and 3 bases at J, with 11 bases in the middle. The CDR3 extends over 15 amino acids. The germline CDR1 and CDR2 sequences are LGHNA and YSLEER. DNA of the CDR3: TGCGCCAGCAGCCAAGATGGAGAAACGGACTATGGCTACACCTTC. This gives the protein CASSQDGETDYGYTF.

The rearrangement joins TRBV19 to TRBJ2-7; D remains ambiguous. Germline CDR1 and CDR2: LNHDA and SQIVND (reference sequence). The CDR3 contains 15 residues. The germline V and J ends were trimmed by 2 bases and 3 bases, with 14 bases remaining between them. DNA for the CDR3: TGTGCCAGTAGTATATTTTATGGTGGGATCTACGAGCAGTACTTC. Residues: CASSIFYGGIYEQYF. The variable domain in full, completed from reference TRBV19 and TRBJ2-7, reads DGGITQSPKYLFRKEGQNVTLSCEQNLNHDAMYWYRQDPGQGLRLIYYSQIVNDFQKGDIAEGYSVSREKKESFPLTVTSAQKNPTAFYLCASSIFYGGIYEQYFGPGTRLTVT.

This rearrangement joins TRBV27 to TRBJ1-5; 7 bases align to TRBD1. CDR3 length: 15 residues. J gave up 6 bases and V 0 bases, and 5 bases lay outside the gene matches. CDR1 is MNHEY and CDR2 is SMNVEV in the germline V gene (reference sequence). This CDR3 reads CASSLSVQGGQPQHF. CDR3 coding DNA: TGTGCCAGCAGTTTATCGGTTCAGGGGGGTCAGCCCCAGCATTTT.

V usage is TRBV4-3 and J usage is TRBJ1-4; TRBD1 is a possible D gene (5 bases). This CDR3 is built from 14 residues. The germline V gene has CDR1 LGHNA and CDR2 YSLEER. Trimming removed 4 bases at V and 8 bases at J, with 14 bases between. CDR3 nucleotide sequence: TGCGCCAGCAGCCCGGACGGATGGGGCGAAAAACTGTTTTTT. Its protein is CASSPDGWGEKLFF.

This clone has just one count. This chain uses TRBV11-2 with TRBJ2-7; D possibly corresponds to TRBD2 (6 bases). The CDR3 contains 15 residues. From germline, CDR1 is SGHAT and CDR2 FQNNGV. V was clipped by 3 bases and J by 6 bases, with 18 bases between them. This CDR3 reads CASSLDYSAPGEQYF. The CDR3 region has the DNA TGTGCCAGCAGCTTGGACTATAGCGCTCCGGGCGAGCAGTACTTC.

The rearrangement joins TRBV28 to TRBJ1-5; weak D call: TRBD1 (6 bases). Looked up from germline, CDR1 is MDHEN and CDR2 is SYDVKM. Trimming stripped 10 bases from V and 2 bases from J, with 30 bases between. The CDR3 loop spans 19 amino acids. DNA of the CDR3: TGTGCCACCCCGTCTAGATGCAGGGGAAAGGAGAATGGCAATCAGCCCCAGCATTTT. This encodes CATPSRCRGKENGNQPQHF.

This clone showed up just once. The J gene is TRBJ2-7, the V gene TRBV13, with 12 nucleotides matching TRBD1. The CDR3 is 16 residues long. The germline gives CDR1 PRHDT, CDR2 FYEKMQ (reference sequence). The ends lost 5 bases at V and 5 bases at J; junction bases unmatched: 10. DNA for the CDR3: TGTGCCAGCAGCCTGACCGGGACAGGGGGCTTGGACGAGCAGTACTTC. This gives the protein CASSLTGTGGLDEQYF.

The genes are TRBV13 and TRBJ2-1; TRBD2 aligns across 9 bases. The CDR3 covers 15 residues. In germline, CDR1 is PRHDT, CDR2 FYEKMQ (reference sequence). V lost 5 bases to trimming and J lost 5 bases; unmatched junction nucleotides: 7. The CDR3 DNA follows: TGTGCCAGCAGCCCAAGCGGGAGGACGAACAATGAGCAGTTCTTC. Its translation: CASSPSGRTNNEQFF. Filled out from reference TRBV13 and TRBJ2-1, the complete variable domain reads AAGVIQSPRHLIKEKRETATLKCYPIPRHDTVYWYQQGPGQDPQFLISFYEKMQSDKGSIPDRFSAQQFSDYHSELNMSSLELGDSALYFCASSPSGRTNNEQFFGPGTRLTVL.

The gene calls are TRBV29-1 and TRBJ1-2; the D is unclear. V was trimmed by 5 bases and J by 4 bases, leaving 14 bases between them. Per germline, CDR1 SQVTM and CDR2 ANQGSEA. This CDR3 contains 13 residues. CDR3 nucleotide sequence: TGCAGCGTTTCGGACGACGACCGCTATGGCTACACCTTC. It codes for CSVSDDDRYGYTF.

A few counts support this clone. The chain has TRBV29-1 and TRBJ2-1, with TRBD2 matching 11 bases. The V gene end was trimmed by 1 base and the J gene end by 0 bases; junction bases not matched to a gene: 17. The CDR3 totals 21 residues. The germline gives CDR1 SQVTM, CDR2 ANQGSEA. The CDR3 loop reads CSVEGLAGGQKTRSSYNEQFF. CDR3 nucleotide sequence: TGCAGCGTTGAAGGGCTAGCGGGAGGCCAAAAGACAAGGAGCTCCTACAATGAGCAGTTCTTC.

The chain couples TRBV9 to TRBJ2-5; 7 bases agree with TRBD1. The V gene end was trimmed by 4 bases and the J gene end by 5 bases; junction bases not matched to a gene: 8. CDR3 length: 14 residues. In germline, CDR1 is SGDLS, CDR2 YYNGEE. The CDR3 loop is CASSPRKGAETQYF. CDR3 coding DNA: TGTGCCAGCAGCCCCCGTAAGGGGGCTGAGACCCAGTACTTC.

The chain couples TRBV9 to TRBJ2-1; no clear D. Germline V gene sequence: CDR1 SGDLS, CDR2 YYNGEE. The length of the CDR3 is 15 residues. V lost 4 bases to trimming and J lost 0 bases, with 11 bases between them. The DNA of the CDR3 is TGTGCCAGCAGCCATCAAGGGAACTCCTACAATGAGCAGTTCTTC. It codes for CASSHQGNSYNEQFF.

The chain combines TRBV7-3 with TRBJ2-1; 11 nucleotides match TRBD2. The CDR3 consists of 15 residues. Trimming cost V 4 bases and J 4 bases; bases outside gene matches: 3. The V gene's germline CDR1 is SGHTA and CDR2 FQGTGA. The CDR3 DNA sequence: TGTGCCAGCAGCTATAGCGGGAGGGTGTACAATGAGCAGTTCTTC. Its translation is CASSYSGRVYNEQFF.

The chain recombines TRBV7-3 with TRBJ2-1, with 11 bases lining up with TRBD1. The CDR3 spans 15 residues. The germline gives CDR1 SGHTA, CDR2 FQGTGA. Germline trimming cut 4 bases from V and 7 bases from J; bases unmatched to any gene: 6. The CDR3 DNA reads as TGTGCCAGCAGCTCTGGGACAGGGGGAGGGAATGAGCAGTTCTTC. This gives the protein CASSSGTGGGNEQFF. Supplemented by reference TRBV7-3 and TRBJ2-1, the full variable domain reads GAGVSQTPSNKVTEKGKYVELRCDPISGHTALYWYRQSLGQGPEFLIYFQGTGAADDSGLPNDRFFAVRPEGSVSTLKIQRTERGDSAVYLCASSSGTGGGNEQFFGPGTRLTVL.

The rearrangement joins TRBV19 to TRBJ2-5, with 8 bases identical to TRBD2. Germline CDR1 reads LNHDA; CDR2 reads SQIVND (reference sequence). With V trimmed by 5 bases and J by 1 base, 3 bases remained unmatched. The length of the CDR3 is 14 residues. CDR3 sequence: CASSPSGSQETQYF. For the CDR3, the DNA is TGTGCCAGTAGTCCAAGCGGGAGCCAAGAGACCCAGTACTTC.

V gene TRBV9 combines with J gene TRBJ1-2; 8 bases line up with TRBD1. This CDR3 has 15 amino acids. Trimming removed 4 bases from V and 0 bases from J; junction bases left unmatched: 5. Germline V gives CDR1 SGDLS, CDR2 YYNGEE. In nucleotides, the CDR3 is TGTGCCAGCAGCAGACAGGGGTCCTCTAACTATGGCTACACCTTC. It translates to CASSRQGSSNYGYTF.

The chain recombines TRBV29-1 with TRBJ2-4, with 7 bases aligning to TRBD1. This CDR3 is built from 13 residues. Germline CDR1 SQVTM, CDR2 ANQGSEA. Trimming removed 6 bases from V and 6 bases from J; junction bases left unmatched: 8. Written as DNA, the CDR3 is TGCAGCGTGGGGGACAGATGGTTAAACATTCAGTACTTC. It yields the protein CSVGDRWLNIQYF.

The chain combines TRBV7-9 with TRBJ2-1; TRBD1 matches at 9 bases. Unmatched junction bases numbered 7, after V lost 0 bases and J lost 7 bases. The CDR3 is 16 residues long. The germline gives CDR1 SEHNR, CDR2 FQNEAQ (reference sequence). The DNA for the CDR3 is TGTGCCAGCAGCTTAGCTCGGGACAGGGTTCAAAATGAGCAGTTCTTC. Translating gives CASSLARDRVQNEQFF.

The chain joins TRBV27 to TRBJ2-1; D gene unclear. The germline CDR1 and CDR2 sequences are MNHEY and SMNVEV (reference sequence). This CDR3 is 15 amino acids long. Trimming pared 6 bases from V and 5 bases from J, leaving 17 bases between. Written as DNA, the CDR3 is TGTGCCAGCAGCCTCCTTGGGCCTGTCGACAATGAGCAGTTCTTC. Its translation is CASSLLGPVDNEQFF.

The rearrangement uses TRBV27 and TRBJ1-5; possibly TRBD1 for D (6 bases). This CDR3 region has 13 residues. Germline CDR1 and CDR2: MNHEY and SMNVEV (reference sequence). V was pared by 4 bases and J by 5 bases, with 9 bases between. The CDR3 sequence: CASSYRDHQPQHF. CDR3 nucleotide sequence: TGTGCCAGCAGTTACAGGGATCATCAGCCCCAGCATTTT.